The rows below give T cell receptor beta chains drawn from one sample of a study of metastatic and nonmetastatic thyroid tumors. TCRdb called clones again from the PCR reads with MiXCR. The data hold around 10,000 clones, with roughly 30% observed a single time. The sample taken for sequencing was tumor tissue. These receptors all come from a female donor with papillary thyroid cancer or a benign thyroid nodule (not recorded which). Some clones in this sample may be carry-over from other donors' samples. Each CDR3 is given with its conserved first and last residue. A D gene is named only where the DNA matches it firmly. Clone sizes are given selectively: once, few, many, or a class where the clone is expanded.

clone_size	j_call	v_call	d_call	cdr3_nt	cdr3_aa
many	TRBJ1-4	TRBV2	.	TGTGCCAGCAGGTATAGGGGATGGTCAACTAATGAAAAACTGTTTTTT	CASRYRGWSTNEKLFF
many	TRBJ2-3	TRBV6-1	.	TGTGCCAGCAGTGAAGCACCCCGAAGAGCAGATACGCAGTATTTT	CASSEAPRRADTQYF
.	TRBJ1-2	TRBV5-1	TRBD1	TGCGCCAGCAGCTTGGAATGGACAGGGGGCAATGGCTACACCTTC	CASSLEWTGGNGYTF
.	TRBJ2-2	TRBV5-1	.	TGCGCCAGCAGCCAAGAGGGACTCTTTTACACCGGGGAGCTGTTTTTT	CASSQEGLFYTGELFF
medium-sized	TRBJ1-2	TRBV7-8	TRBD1	TGTGCCAGCAGCTTCGGACCTTCAGGGGGTGTGTATGGCTACACCTTC	CASSFGPSGGVYGYTF
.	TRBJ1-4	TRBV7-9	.	TGTGCCAGCAGCTTAGGCTGGCCCCCCAGCGATGAAAAACTGTTTTTT	CASSLGWPPSDEKLFF
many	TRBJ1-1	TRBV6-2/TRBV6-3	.	TGTGCCAGCAGCAAATTGAACGGACCAAACACTGAAGCTTTCTTT	CASSKLNGPNTEAFF
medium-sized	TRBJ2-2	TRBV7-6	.	TGTGCCAGCAGCTTAGCGCTCGACACCGGGGAGCTGTTTTTT	CASSLALDTGELFF
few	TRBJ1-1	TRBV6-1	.	TGTGCCAGCAGGGGGGGGACGGTGGTGAACACTGAAGCTTTCTTT	CASRGGTVVNTEAFF
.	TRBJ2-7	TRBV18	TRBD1	TGTGCCAGCTCACCGCGCCGGACAGGGGATTACGAGCAGTACTTC	CASSPRRTGDYEQYF
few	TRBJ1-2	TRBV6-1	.	TGTGCCAGCAGCGACCAGGGCGCCCGGGCCTTCCACTATGGCTACACCTTC	CASSDQGARAFHYGYTF
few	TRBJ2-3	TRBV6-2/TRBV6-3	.	TGTGCCAGCAGTTACCAAGAGCACACAGATACGCAGTATTTT	CASSYQEHTDTQYF
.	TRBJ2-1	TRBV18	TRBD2	TGTGCCAGCTCACCGGGGTGGGTTGGACTAGCGGGAGACAATGAGCAGTTCTTC	CASSPGWVGLAGDNEQFF
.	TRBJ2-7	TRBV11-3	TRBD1	TGTGCCAGCAGCTTAAGACCTGGGACAGGGGTATACGAGCAGTACTTC	CASSLRPGTGVYEQYF
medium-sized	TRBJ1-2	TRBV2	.	TGTGCCAGCACCTCCGGGGCGAATTTTGGCTACACCTTC	CASTSGANFGYTF
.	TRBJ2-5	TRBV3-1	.	TGTGCCAGCAGCCAAACCACAGGGACCCAGTACTTC	CASSQTTGTQYF
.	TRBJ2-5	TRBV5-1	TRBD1	TGCGCCAGCAGCTTACGACAGGGGACGGGGGAGACCCAGTACTTC	CASSLRQGTGETQYF
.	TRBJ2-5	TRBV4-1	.	TGCGCCAGCAGCCAAGAGGGGACATCCGGTGTGACCCATTACTTC	CASSQEGTSGVTHYF
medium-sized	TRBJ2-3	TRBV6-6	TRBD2	TGTGCCAGCAGTTATGGGACTAGCGGGGGTTCAGATACGCAGTATTTT	CASSYGTSGGSDTQYF
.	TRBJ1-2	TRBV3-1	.	TGTGCCAGCAGCCATAGGGGCAGAGCTAACTATGTCTACACCTTC	CASSHRGRANYVYTF
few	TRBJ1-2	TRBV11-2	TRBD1	TGTGCCAGCAGCTCCTATATGGTCAGGGGGAACTATGGCTACACCTTC	CASSSYMVRGNYGYTF
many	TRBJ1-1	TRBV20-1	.	TGCAGTGCTGCACTGAACACTGAAGCTTTCTTT	CSAALNTEAFF
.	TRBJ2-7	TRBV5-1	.	TGCGCCAGCAGCTTGGACAGGGTGAGTTACGAGCAGTACTTC	CASSLDRVSYEQYF
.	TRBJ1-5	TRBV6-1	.	TGTGCCAGCAGTTCGGCAGGCTGGCAGCCCCAGCATTTT	CASSSAGWQPQHF
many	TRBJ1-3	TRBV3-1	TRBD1	TGTGCCAGCAGCCGGGACAGTGGAAACACCATATATTTT	CASSRDSGNTIYF
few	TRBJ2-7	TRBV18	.	TGTGCCAGCTCACCACCGAAACCGCCCTACGAGCAGTACTTC	CASSPPKPPYEQYF
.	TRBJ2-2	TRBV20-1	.	TGCAGTGCTAGAGACCGGGCCGGGGAGCTGTTTTTT	CSARDRAGELFF
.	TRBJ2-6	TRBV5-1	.	TGCGCCAGCATCTTGAGGTCTGGGGCCAACGTCCTGACTTTC	CASILRSGANVLTF
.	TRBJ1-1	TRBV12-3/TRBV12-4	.	TGTGCCAGCAGTTTCTCGAACGGGAACACTGAAGCTTTCTTT	CASSFSNGNTEAFF
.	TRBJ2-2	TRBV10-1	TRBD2	TGCGCCAGCAGTGAGGGGACTAGCGGGAATGTTAACACCGGGGAGCTGTTTTTT	CASSEGTSGNVNTGELFF
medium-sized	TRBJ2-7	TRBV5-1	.	TGCGCCAGCAGCTTGGTGTTCGCGGGATACGAGCAGTACTTC	CASSLVFAGYEQYF
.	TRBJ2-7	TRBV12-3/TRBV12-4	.	TGTGCCAGCAGTTCCAGCTCCTACGAGCAGTACTTC	CASSSSSYEQYF
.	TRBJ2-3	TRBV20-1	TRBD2	TGCAGTGCTAGAGATAGGACTAGCGGGGCCGTCACAGATACGCAGTATTTT	CSARDRTSGAVTDTQYF